Listed below are T cell receptor beta chains from one sample, sequenced in a study of PD-1 blockade in classical Hodgkin lymphoma. The assay was immunoSEQ multiplex PCR, and TCRdb's table has in-frame clones only and misses some. This sample has around 2,000 clones; roughly four fifths occur once, and the top ten carry around 10%. Source: CD8+ T cells from blood, taken at baseline. These receptors were taken from a human donor with classical Hodgkin lymphoma. Each CDR3 is given with its conserved first and last residue. The order of the fields is CDR3 protein, CDR3 DNA, D gene, J gene, CDR3 length, V gene. D genes are given only for firm matches.

CDR3aa: CAISGQGGETQYF
CDR3nt: TGTGCCATCAGTGGCCAGGGGGGAGAGACCCAGTACTTC
d_gene: NA
j_gene: TRBJ2-5
len: 13
v_gene: TRBV10-3

CDR3aa: CASSWQANYGYTF
CDR3nt: TGTGCCAGTAGCTGGCAGGCTAACTATGGCTACACCTTC
d_gene: NA
j_gene: TRBJ1-2
len: 13
v_gene: TRBV19

CDR3aa: CASSLGGTGLFGQYF
CDR3nt: TGTGCCAGCAGCTTAGGTGGGACAGGGTTGTTTGGGCAGTACTTC
d_gene: TRBD1
j_gene: TRBJ2-7
len: 15
v_gene: TRBV7-9

CDR3aa: CASSEYQSEQFF
CDR3nt: TGTGCCAGCAGTGAATATCAGAGTGAGCAGTTCTTC
d_gene: NA
j_gene: TRBJ2-1
len: 12
v_gene: TRBV6-1

CDR3aa: CASSVEGTAYGYTF
CDR3nt: TGTGCCAGCAGCGTAGAGGGAACGGCATATGGCTACACCTTC
d_gene: NA
j_gene: TRBJ1-2
len: 14
v_gene: TRBV9